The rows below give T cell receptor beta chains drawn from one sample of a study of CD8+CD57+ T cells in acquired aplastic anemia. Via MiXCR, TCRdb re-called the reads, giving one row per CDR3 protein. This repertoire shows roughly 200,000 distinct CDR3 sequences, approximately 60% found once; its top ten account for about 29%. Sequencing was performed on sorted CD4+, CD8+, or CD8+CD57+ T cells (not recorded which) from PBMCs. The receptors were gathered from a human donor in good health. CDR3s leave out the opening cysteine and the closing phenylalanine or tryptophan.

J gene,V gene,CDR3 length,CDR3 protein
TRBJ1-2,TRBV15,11,ATRGTGGDGYT
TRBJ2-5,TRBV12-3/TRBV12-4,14,ASSSGKTGEQETQY
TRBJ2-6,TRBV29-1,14,SATDQGRTGANVLT
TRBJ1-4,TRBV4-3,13,ASSQDGQRNEKLF
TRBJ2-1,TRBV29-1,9,SVGRYNEQF
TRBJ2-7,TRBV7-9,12,ASSPRTGEGEQY
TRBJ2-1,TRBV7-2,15,ASSSGGTSGVVGEQF
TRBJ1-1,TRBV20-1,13,SARGNGVSNTEAF
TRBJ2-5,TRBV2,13,ASSTLGRPDGTQY
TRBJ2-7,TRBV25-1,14,ASSSYRERTSYEQY
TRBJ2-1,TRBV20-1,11,SARGFNNNEQF
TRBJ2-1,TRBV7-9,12,ASRKGTGNNEQF
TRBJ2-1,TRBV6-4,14,ASSDWAAGGKNEQF
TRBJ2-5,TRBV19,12,ASSGTGPQETQY
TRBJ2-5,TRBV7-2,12,ASPGGVTQETQY
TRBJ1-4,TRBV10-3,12,AISSDRGGEKLF
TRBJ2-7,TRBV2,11,ASTLGQHYEQY
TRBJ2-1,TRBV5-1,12,ASSRSGTYNEQF
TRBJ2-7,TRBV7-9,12,ASSSNRNSYEQY
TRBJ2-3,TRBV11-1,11,AVRRGGTDTQY
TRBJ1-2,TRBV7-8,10,ASSLDSAGYT
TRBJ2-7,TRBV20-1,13,SASSVGAGVVEQY
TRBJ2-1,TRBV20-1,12,SARDFEGGLEQF
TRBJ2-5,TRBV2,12,ASKLAAPQETQY
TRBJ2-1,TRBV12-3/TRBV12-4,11,ASSFGRVGEQF
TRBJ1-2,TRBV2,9,AIQIEVGYT
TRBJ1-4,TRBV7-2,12,ASSFGRINEKLF
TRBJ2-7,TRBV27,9,ATRHVYEQY
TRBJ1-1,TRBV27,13,ASSFGGPLDTEAF
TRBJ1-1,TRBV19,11,ASSTGTNTEAF
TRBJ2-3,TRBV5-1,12,ASSSGLAGDAQY